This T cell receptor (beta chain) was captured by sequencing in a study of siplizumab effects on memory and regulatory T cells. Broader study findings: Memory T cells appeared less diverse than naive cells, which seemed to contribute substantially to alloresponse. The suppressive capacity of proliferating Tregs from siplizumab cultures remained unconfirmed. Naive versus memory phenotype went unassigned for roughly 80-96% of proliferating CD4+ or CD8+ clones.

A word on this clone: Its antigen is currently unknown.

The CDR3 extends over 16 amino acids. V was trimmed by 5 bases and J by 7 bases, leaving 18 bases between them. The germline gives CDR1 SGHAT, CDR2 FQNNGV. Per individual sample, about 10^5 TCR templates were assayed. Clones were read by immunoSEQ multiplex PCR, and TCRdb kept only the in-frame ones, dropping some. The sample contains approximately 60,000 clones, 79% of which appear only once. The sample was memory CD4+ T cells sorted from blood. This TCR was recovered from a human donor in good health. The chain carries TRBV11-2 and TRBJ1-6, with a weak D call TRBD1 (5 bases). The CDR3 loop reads CASSPQGAGKNSPLHF. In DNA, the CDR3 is TGTGCCAGCAGCCCCCAGGGTGCAGGAAAAAATTCACCCCTCCACTTT.